Listed here are 19 T cell receptor beta chains from one sample, sequenced in a study of blood T cell repertoires in COVID-19. Measured with immunoSEQ multiplex PCR; TCRdb has only the in-frame clones, and not every one. The sample lists about 210,000 clones, 82% occurring once. Sequenced sample: peripheral blood. These receptors all come from a woman in her forties with acute or convalescent COVID-19.

The genes are TRBV7-9 and TRBJ2-7; D unclear. CDR1 SEHNR and CDR2 FQNEAQ come from the germline V gene (reference sequence). V gave up 1 base and J gave up 0 bases, with 10 bases separating them. CDR3 size: 15 residues. CDR3 in DNA: TGTGCCAGCAGCTTAGACGGCAGGTTCTCCTACGAGCAGTACTTC. It specifies CASSLDGRFSYEQYF.

The chain couples TRBV5-6 to TRBJ1-2, with D possibly matching TRBD1 (6 bases). V lost 4 bases to trimming and J lost 7 bases, with 11 bases between them. The CDR3 is 12 amino acids. Germline CDR1 SGHDT, CDR2 YYEEEE. CDR3 protein: CASSENRVGYTF. The DNA for the CDR3 is TGTGCCAGCAGCGAAAACAGGGTTGGCTACACCTTC.

The chain carries TRBV18 and TRBJ1-1; D remains ambiguous. V lost 0 bases and J 7 bases, leaving 6 bases between the germline ends. This CDR3 region has 12 residues. CDR1 is KGHSH, CDR2 LQKENI, per germline. DNA for the CDR3: TGTGCCAGCTCACCACCCAGCGGTGAAGCTTTCTTT. Encoded protein: CASSPPSGEAFF.

J is TRBJ2-5 and V is TRBV7-2; 7 nucleotides agree with TRBD1. This CDR3 has 14 amino acids. V gave up 4 bases and J gave up 2 bases; unmatched junction bases: 4. Per germline, CDR1 SGHTA and CDR2 FQGNSA. Written as DNA, the CDR3 is TGTGCCAGCAGCTCAAGGGGGCCACAAGAGACCCAGTACTTC. Translation: CASSSRGPQETQYF.

The gene calls are TRBV7-8 and TRBJ1-2; TRBD1 matches at 10 bases. Trimming cost V 1 base and J 8 bases; bases outside gene matches: 7. The CDR3 consists of 15 residues. Germline CDR1 reads SGHVS; CDR2 reads FQNEAQ. The CDR3 DNA follows: TGTGCCAGCAGCTTAGTTCGGGACAGGGGAGGAGGCTACACCTTC. Its protein is CASSLVRDRGGGYTF.

This chain uses TRBV19 with TRBJ2-2, with D uncertain. The CDR3 is made up of 13 amino acids. Per the germline V gene, CDR1 is LNHDA and CDR2 is SQIVND (reference sequence). V dropped 4 bases and J dropped 7 bases, with 10 bases sitting between them. The CDR3 DNA follows: TGTGCCAGTAGTACACAACCGGGCGGGGAGCTGTTTTTT. Translating it yields CASSTQPGGELFF. The entire variable domain, with the rest obtained from reference TRBV19 and TRBJ2-2, is as follows: DGGITQSPKYLFRKEGQNVTLSCEQNLNHDAMYWYRQDPGQGLRLIYYSQIVNDFQKGDIAEGYSVSREKKESFPLTVTSAQKNPTAFYLCASSTQPGGELFFGEGSRLTVL.

The rearrangement links TRBV7-3 to TRBJ1-2; weak D call: TRBD1 (5 bases). Germline values: CDR1 SGHTA, CDR2 FQGTGA. Trimming shortened V by 5 bases and J by 3 bases, and 16 bases separated the two germline ends. This CDR3 is 15 amino acids long. The CDR3: CASSPSGGLDYGYTF. The CDR3 region has the DNA TGTGCCAGCAGCCCCTCCGGGGGATTGGACTATGGCTACACCTTC.

The chain recombines TRBV6-5 with TRBJ2-3; TRBD1 might be the D (6 bases). The V end lost 9 bases, the J end lost 3 bases, and 10 bases lay between the germline ends. This CDR3 is built from 12 residues. The germline CDR1 and CDR2 sequences are MNHEY and SVGAGI. The chain's CDR3 is CASWGPTDTQYF. As DNA, the CDR3 is TGTGCCAGTTGGGGGCCGACAGATACGCAGTATTTT.

This rearrangement joins TRBV3-1 (or the pseudogene TRBV3-2) to TRBJ1-2; tentative D call: TRBD1 (5 bases). Trimming pared 1 base from V and 3 bases from J, leaving 9 bases between. Germline V lookup: CDR1 LGHDT, CDR2 YNNKEL (reference sequence). The CDR3 runs to 14 residues. The CDR3 here is CASSQGQGYYGYTF. As DNA, the CDR3 is TGTGCCAGCAGCCAAGGGCAGGGATACTATGGCTACACCTTC.

In DNA form, the CDR3 reads TGTGCCAGCAGTGATACCCTTGGGACAGGGGGGACCTACGAGCAGTACTTC. Translating it yields CASSDTLGTGGTYEQYF. V and J are TRBV2 and TRBJ2-7; TRBD1 aligns across 11 bases. The ends lost 3 bases at V and 2 bases at J; junction bases unmatched: 9. Germline CDR1 and CDR2: SNHLY and FYNNEI. This CDR3 contains 17 residues. Together with reference TRBV2 and TRBJ2-7, the CDR3 gives the full variable domain: EPEVTQTPSHQVTQMGQEVILRCVPISNHLYFYWYRQILGQKVEFLVSFYNNEISEKSEIFDDQFSVERPDGSNFTLKIRSTKLEDSAMYFCASSDTLGTGGTYEQYFGPGTRLTVT.

The chain is built from TRBV6-2 or TRBV6-3 and TRBJ1-2; 8 bases fit TRBD1. This CDR3 has 14 residues. The V gene end was trimmed by 2 bases and the J gene end by 3 bases; junction bases not matched to a gene: 2. Germline CDR1 is MNHEY and CDR2 is SVGEGT. CDR3 protein: CASSYGDRHYGYTF. As DNA, the CDR3 is TGTGCCAGCAGTTACGGGGACAGGCACTATGGCTACACCTTC.

This chain joins TRBV18 and TRBJ2-1, with 11 bases lining up with TRBD2. The CDR3 totals 17 residues. V lost 3 bases to trimming and J lost 5 bases; unmatched junction nucleotides: 9. Germline V lookup: CDR1 KGHSH, CDR2 LQKENI. The DNA for the CDR3 is TGTGCCAGCTCACCGGCCCGACTAGCGGGATTAGACAATGAGCAGTTCTTC. Translated: CASSPARLAGLDNEQFF.

The gene calls are TRBV10-3 and TRBJ2-1; 11 nucleotides agree with TRBD2. With 2 bases clipped from V and 4 bases from J, the junction kept 4 bases outside the gene matches. CDR1 is ENHRY, CDR2 SYGVKD, per germline. The CDR3 contains 16 residues. CDR3 in amino acids: CAISEGLAGGYNEQFF. The CDR3 DNA follows: TGTGCCATCAGTGAGGGGCTAGCGGGAGGTTACAATGAGCAGTTCTTC.

The rearrangement links TRBV19 to TRBJ1-1; the D gene is possibly TRBD1 (6 bases). The V gene's germline CDR1 is LNHDA and CDR2 SQIVND (reference sequence). This CDR3 region has 16 residues. Trimming took off 3 bases at V and 3 bases at J, with 17 bases between the two ends. Here the CDR3 reads CASSMVQGILHTEAFF. The CDR3 nucleotides are TGTGCCAGTAGTATGGTCCAGGGGATCCTACACACTGAAGCTTTCTTT. Full variable domain (rest looked up from reference TRBV19 and TRBJ1-1): DGGITQSPKYLFRKEGQNVTLSCEQNLNHDAMYWYRQDPGQGLRLIYYSQIVNDFQKGDIAEGYSVSREKKESFPLTVTSAQKNPTAFYLCASSMVQGILHTEAFFGQGTRLTVV.

The chain carries TRBV6-5 and TRBJ1-2; unclear D gene. The V gene's germline CDR1 is MNHEY and CDR2 SVGAGI. The germline V and J ends were trimmed by 2 bases and 8 bases, with 12 bases remaining between them. The CDR3 has 13 amino acids. In DNA, the CDR3 is TGTGCCAGCAGTTACCGAGGGCAGTACGGCTACACCTTC. Its translation: CASSYRGQYGYTF.

This clone has just one count. The gene calls are TRBV7-3 and TRBJ2-2; D not certain. The length of the CDR3 is 13 residues. CDR1 and CDR2 from the germline V gene are SGHTA and FQGTGA. Between the trimmed V and J ends, which lost 4 bases and 7 bases, there was a span of 10 bases. CDR3 bases: TGTGCCAGCAGCTCCACGCCAGGCGGGGAGCTGTTTTTT. The encoded protein is CASSSTPGGELFF.

The rearrangement uses TRBV6-4 and TRBJ2-7; D unclear. Deletions cut 6 bases from V and 4 bases from J, with 4 bases between. This CDR3 spans 10 amino acids. Germline CDR1 reads MRHNA; CDR2 reads SNTAGT. CDR3 nucleotides: TGTGCCAGCAGCGGGTACGAGCAGTACTTC. Translation gives CASSGYEQYF.

The chain has TRBV20-1 and TRBJ2-7, with 14 nucleotides matching TRBD2. Unmatched junction bases numbered 13, after V lost 3 bases and J lost 0 bases. Germline V gene data show CDR1 as DFQATT and CDR2 as SNEGSKA (reference sequence). The CDR3 contains 19 residues. The CDR3 loop reads CSASPPGLAGDPSSYEQYF. CDR3 DNA: TGCAGTGCTAGTCCCCCGGGACTAGCGGGGGATCCCAGCTCCTACGAGCAGTACTTC.

The V gene is TRBV18, the J gene TRBJ2-1; 14 bases match TRBD2. This CDR3 comprises 19 residues. Trimming removed 3 bases from V and 3 bases from J; junction bases left unmatched: 10. Germline V CDR1 and CDR2: KGHSH, LQKENI. In nucleotides, the CDR3 is TGTGCCAGCTCACCCCAGGGACTAGCGGGAGCCTCCCTCTACAATGAGCAGTTCTTC. It specifies CASSPQGLAGASLYNEQFF.